Listed below are T cell receptor beta chains from one sample, sequenced in a study of cytomegalovirus exposure and HLA in healthy donors. Here immunoSEQ multiplex PCR was the method, and the copy in TCRdb shows in-frame clones only, minus some. Of roughly 100,000 clones listed, 75% to 80% are singletons. The material sequenced was PBMCs. These receptors all come from a male donor in good health and CMV-seropositive. The CDR3 runs from the conserved cysteine through the conserved F or W. A D gene is named only where the DNA matches it firmly. Only some rows state a clone size, as once, few, many or a class for expanded clones.

>TRBV18|TRBJ1-1|few|TRBD1
TGTGCCAGCTCACAGTCGACAGGGGAGAACACTGAAGCTTTCTTT
CASSQSTGENTEAFF
>TRBV19|TRBJ2-1|NA|TRBD2
TGTGCCAGTAGTGGGACGGGAGGGAATGAGCAGTTCTTC
CASSGTGGNEQFF
>TRBV5-1|TRBJ2-3|once|TRBD1
TGCGCCAGCAGCCGACAGGGAAGGCCAGATACGCAGTATTTT
CASSRQGRPDTQYF
>TRBV29-1|TRBJ2-7|few|NA
TGCAGCGTTGTTTGGAAGGACTTAAGCTCCTACGAGCAGTACTTC
CSVVWKDLSSYEQYF
>TRBV6-1|TRBJ2-7|few|NA
TGTGCCAGCAGTTCAGGAGGGCACGAGCAGTACTTC
CASSSGGHEQYF
>TRBV18|TRBJ2-5|NA|TRBD1
TGTGCCAGCTCAGGACAGGGGGGGATCCAAGAGACCCAGTACTTC
CASSGQGGIQETQYF
>TRBV19|TRBJ2-3|NA|NA
TGTGCCAGTACGGGGAGGGATACGCAGTATTTT
CASTGRDTQYF
>TRBV5-1|TRBJ2-2|once|TRBD2
TGCGCCAGCAGCCCTAGGAAACTAGCGGGAGGGCAGAACACCGGGGAGCTGTTTTTT
CASSPRKLAGGQNTGELFF
>TRBV19|TRBJ2-2|NA|NA
TGTGCCAGTAGTATTCGGAGGGTGGGCGGGGAGCTGTTTTTT
CASSIRRVGGELFF
>TRBV19|TRBJ2-1|NA|TRBD2
TGTGCCAGTAGTACGACTAGCGGGATCGGTTATGAGCAGTTCTTC
CASSTTSGIGYEQFF
>TRBV7-9|TRBJ2-1|NA|NA
TGTGCCAGCAGCTTAGGGCGGAATGAGCAGTTCTTC
CASSLGRNEQFF
>TRBV5-1|TRBJ2-1|NA|TRBD1
TGCGCCACGGCGCCGGGACAGGGGGCAGATGAGCAGTTCTTC
CATAPGQGADEQFF
>TRBV11-2|TRBJ2-3|NA|NA
TGTGCCAGCAGCCCCAGGATTAGCGGCACAGATACGCAGTATTTT
CASSPRISGTDTQYF
>TRBV5-1|TRBJ2-1|NA|NA
TGCGCCAGCAGCTGGGGGACTCCGAGGGATGAGCAGTTCTTC
CASSWGTPRDEQFF
>TRBV7-2|TRBJ2-3|NA|NA
TGTGCCAGCAGCGTGTATACAGATACGCAGTATTTT
CASSVYTDTQYF
>TRBV7-9|TRBJ1-6|NA|NA
TGTGCCAGCCCCTCCCAGGGTGGGAATTCACCCCTCCACTTT
CASPSQGGNSPLHF
>TRBV2|TRBJ1-2|NA|TRBD1
TGTGCCAGCAGATCGGACAGGTCGCCTAACTATGGCTACACCTTC
CASRSDRSPNYGYTF
>TRBV30|TRBJ2-5|NA|NA
TGTGCCTGGAGTGTGACGGGATGGGAGACCCAGTACTTC
CAWSVTGWETQYF
>TRBV7-8|TRBJ2-1|NA|TRBD1
TGTGCCAGCAGCTTTCGACAGGGTTCCTACAATGAGCAGTTCTTC
CASSFRQGSYNEQFF
>TRBV7-2|TRBJ2-1|few|NA
TGTGCCAGCAGCTTTATCCGAGGCCTCGGGTACAATGAGCAGTTCTTC
CASSFIRGLGYNEQFF
>TRBV6-1|TRBJ2-5|NA|TRBD1
TGTGCCAGCAGTAATCCCCAGGGGGTGGGGACCCAGTACTTC
CASSNPQGVGTQYF
>TRBV6-1|TRBJ2-4|NA|NA
TGTGCCACACAGGAAAATTTAGCCAAAAACATTCAGTACTTC
CATQENLAKNIQYF
>TRBV10-3|TRBJ1-5|NA|NA
TGTGCCATCAGCGGGGAGGGCAATCAGCCCCAGCATTTT
CAISGEGNQPQHF
>TRBV5-1|TRBJ2-2|NA|NA
TGCGCCTCCACAAGGGGAGGTTGGGAAGGCGGGGAGCTGTTTTTT
CASTRGGWEGGELFF
>TRBV7-3|TRBJ2-1|NA|TRBD2
TGTGCCAGCAGCTACGACGGACTAGCACTCGATGAGCAGTTCTTC
CASSYDGLALDEQFF
>TRBV19|TRBJ2-2|NA|TRBD2
TGTGCCAGTAATCCTAGCGTTTGGGAGGGCACCGGGGAGCTGTTTTTT
CASNPSVWEGTGELFF